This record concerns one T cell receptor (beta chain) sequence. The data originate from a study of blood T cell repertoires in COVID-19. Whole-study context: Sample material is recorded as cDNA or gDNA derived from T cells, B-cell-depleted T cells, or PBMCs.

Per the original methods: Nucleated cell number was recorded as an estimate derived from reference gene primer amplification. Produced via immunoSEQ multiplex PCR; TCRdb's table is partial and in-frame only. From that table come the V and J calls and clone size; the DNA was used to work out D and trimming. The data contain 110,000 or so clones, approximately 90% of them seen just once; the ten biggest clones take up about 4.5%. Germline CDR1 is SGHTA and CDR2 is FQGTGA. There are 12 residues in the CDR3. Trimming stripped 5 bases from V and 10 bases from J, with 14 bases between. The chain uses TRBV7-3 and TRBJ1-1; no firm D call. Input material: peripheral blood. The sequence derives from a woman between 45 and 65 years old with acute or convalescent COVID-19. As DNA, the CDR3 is TGTGCCAGCAGCCCCACGTCAGGTCCAGCTTTCTTT. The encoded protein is CASSPTSGPAFF.